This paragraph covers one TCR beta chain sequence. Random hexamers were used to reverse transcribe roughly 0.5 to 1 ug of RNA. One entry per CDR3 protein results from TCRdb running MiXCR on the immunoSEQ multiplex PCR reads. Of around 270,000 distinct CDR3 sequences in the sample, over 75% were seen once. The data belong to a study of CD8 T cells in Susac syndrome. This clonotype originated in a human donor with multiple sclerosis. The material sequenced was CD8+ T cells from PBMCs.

In nucleotides, the CDR3 is TGTGCCAGCAGTTTATCGGATGGGGTTGAGCAGTTCTTC. Encoded protein: CASSLSDGVEQFF. This chain uses TRBV27 with TRBJ2-1; the D is unclear. Germline lookup yields CDR1 MNHEY and CDR2 SMNVEV (reference sequence). Trimming cost V 0 bases and J 9 bases, with 9 bases left between them. The length of the CDR3 is 13 residues.